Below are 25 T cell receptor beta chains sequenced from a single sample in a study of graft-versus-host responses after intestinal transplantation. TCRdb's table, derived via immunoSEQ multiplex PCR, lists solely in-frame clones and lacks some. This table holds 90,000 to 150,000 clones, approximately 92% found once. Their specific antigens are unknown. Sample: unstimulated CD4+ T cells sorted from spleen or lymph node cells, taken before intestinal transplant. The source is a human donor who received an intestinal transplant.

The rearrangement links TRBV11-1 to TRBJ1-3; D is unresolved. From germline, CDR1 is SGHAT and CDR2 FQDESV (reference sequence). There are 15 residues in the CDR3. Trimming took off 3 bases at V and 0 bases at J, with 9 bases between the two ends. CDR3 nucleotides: TGTGCCAGCAGCTTTTCGGGGAGCTCTGGAAACACCATATATTTT. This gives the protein CASSFSGSSGNTIYF.

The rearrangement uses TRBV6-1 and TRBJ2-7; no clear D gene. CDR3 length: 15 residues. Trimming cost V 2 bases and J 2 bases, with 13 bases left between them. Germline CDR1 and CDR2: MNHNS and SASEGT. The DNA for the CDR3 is TGTGCCAGCAGTGAAAGGCATTCCTTGCCCTACGAGCAGTACTTC. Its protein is CASSERHSLPYEQYF.

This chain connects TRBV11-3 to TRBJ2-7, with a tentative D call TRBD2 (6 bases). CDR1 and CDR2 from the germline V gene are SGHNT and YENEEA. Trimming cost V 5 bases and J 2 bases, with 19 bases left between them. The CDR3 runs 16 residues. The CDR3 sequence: CASSPGSGSGAYEQYF. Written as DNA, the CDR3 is TGTGCCAGCAGCCCGGGCTCCGGTAGCGGAGCCTACGAGCAGTACTTC.

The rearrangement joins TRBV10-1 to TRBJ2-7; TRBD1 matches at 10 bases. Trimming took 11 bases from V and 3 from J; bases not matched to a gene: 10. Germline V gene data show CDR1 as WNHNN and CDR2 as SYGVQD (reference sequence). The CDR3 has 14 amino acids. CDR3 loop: CAASGTGVVYEQYF. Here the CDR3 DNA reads TGCGCCGCATCCGGGACAGGGGTTGTCTACGAGCAGTACTTC.

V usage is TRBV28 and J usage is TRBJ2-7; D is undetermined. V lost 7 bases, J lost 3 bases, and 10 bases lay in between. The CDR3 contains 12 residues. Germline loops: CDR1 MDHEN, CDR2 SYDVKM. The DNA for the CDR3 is TGTGCCAGCACCTCGACTCTCTACGAGCAGTACTTC. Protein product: CASTSTLYEQYF.

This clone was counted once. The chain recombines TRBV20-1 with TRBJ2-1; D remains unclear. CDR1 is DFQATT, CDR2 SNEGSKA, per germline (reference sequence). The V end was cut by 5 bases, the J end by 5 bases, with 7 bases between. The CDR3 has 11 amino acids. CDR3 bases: TGCAGTGCTCATAAGAACAATGAGCAGTTCTTC. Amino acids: CSAHKNNEQFF.

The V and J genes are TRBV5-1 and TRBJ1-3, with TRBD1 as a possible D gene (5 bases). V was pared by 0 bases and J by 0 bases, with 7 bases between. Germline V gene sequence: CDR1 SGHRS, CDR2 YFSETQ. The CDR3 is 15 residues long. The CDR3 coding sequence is TGCGCCAGCAGCTTGGCAGGGCGCTCTGGAAACACCATATATTTT. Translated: CASSLAGRSGNTIYF. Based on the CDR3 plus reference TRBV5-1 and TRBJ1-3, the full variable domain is KAGVTQTPRYLIKTRGQQVTLSCSPISGHRSVSWYQQTPGQGLQFLFEYFSETQRNKGNFPGRFSGRQFSNSRSEMNVSTLELGDSALYLCASSLAGRSGNTIYFGEGSWLTVV.

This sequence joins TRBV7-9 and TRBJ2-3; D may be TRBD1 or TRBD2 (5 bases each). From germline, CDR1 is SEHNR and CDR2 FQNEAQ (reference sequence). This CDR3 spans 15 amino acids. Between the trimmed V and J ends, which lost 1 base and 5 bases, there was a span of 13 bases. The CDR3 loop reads CASSLDGATGDTQYF. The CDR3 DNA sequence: TGTGCCAGCAGCTTAGACGGGGCCACGGGAGATACGCAGTATTTT.

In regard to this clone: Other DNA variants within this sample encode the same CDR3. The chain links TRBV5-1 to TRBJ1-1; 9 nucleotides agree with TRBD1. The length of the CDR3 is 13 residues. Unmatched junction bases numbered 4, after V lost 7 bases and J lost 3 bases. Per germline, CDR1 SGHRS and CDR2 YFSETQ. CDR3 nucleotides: TGCGCCAGCCGCGGACAGGGGTACACTGAAGCTTTCTTT. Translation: CASRGQGYTEAFF.

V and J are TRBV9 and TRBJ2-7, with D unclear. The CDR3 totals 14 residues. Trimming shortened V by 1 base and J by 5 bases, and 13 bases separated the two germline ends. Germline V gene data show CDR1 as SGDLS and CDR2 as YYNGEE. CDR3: CASSVSSVGNEQYF. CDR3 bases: TGTGCCAGCAGCGTATCTTCTGTAGGGAACGAGCAGTACTTC. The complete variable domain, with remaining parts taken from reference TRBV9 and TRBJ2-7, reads DSGVTQTPKHLITATGQRVTLRCSPRSGDLSVYWYQQSLDQGLQFLIQYYNGEERAKGNILERFSAQQFPDLHSELNLSSLELGDSALYFCASSVSSVGNEQYFGPGTRLTVT.

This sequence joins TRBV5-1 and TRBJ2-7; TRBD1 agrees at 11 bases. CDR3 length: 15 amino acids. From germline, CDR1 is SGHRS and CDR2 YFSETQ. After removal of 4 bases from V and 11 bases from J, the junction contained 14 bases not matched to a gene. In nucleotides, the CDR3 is TGCGCCAGCAGCACCCGGGACAGGGGGAGGATTACAAAGTACTTC. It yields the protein CASSTRDRGRITKYF.

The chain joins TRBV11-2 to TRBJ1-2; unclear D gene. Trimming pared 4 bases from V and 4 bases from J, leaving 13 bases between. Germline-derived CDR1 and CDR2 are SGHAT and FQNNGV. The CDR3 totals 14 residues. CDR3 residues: CASSYPGMGYGYTF. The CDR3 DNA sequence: TGTGCCAGCAGCTATCCCGGCATGGGCTATGGCTACACCTTC.

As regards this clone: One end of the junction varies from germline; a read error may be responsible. CDR3: CASSVGVWGTSGF. Here the CDR3 DNA reads TGTGCCAGCAGTGTCGGGGTCTGGGGGACTAGCGGGTTC. The chain uses TRBV2 and TRBJ2-7; 12 bases fit TRBD2. This CDR3 is built from 13 residues. Germline lookup yields CDR1 SNHLY and CDR2 FYNNEI.

CDR3 region: CASSESGAGGGEQYF. For the CDR3, the DNA is TGCGCCAGCAGTGAGTCGGGGGCAGGGGGCGGGGAGCAGTACTTC. The chain employs TRBV10-1 and TRBJ2-7, with 8 nucleotides matching TRBD1. V lost 0 bases, J lost 7 bases, and 8 bases stayed unmatched. The CDR3 loop spans 15 amino acids. The germline V gene has CDR1 WNHNN and CDR2 SYGVQD (reference sequence).

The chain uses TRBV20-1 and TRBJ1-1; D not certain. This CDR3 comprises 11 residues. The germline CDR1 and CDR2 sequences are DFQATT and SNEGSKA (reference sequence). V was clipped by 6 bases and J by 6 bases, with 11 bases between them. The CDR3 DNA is TGCAGTGCCAAAGAGGTAGCTGAAGCTTTCTTT. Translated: CSAKEVAEAFF.

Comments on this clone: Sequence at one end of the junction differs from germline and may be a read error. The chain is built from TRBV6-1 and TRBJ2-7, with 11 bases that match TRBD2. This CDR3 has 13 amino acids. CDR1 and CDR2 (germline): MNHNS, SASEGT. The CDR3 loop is CASKPTLLAGANF. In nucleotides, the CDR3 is TGTGCCAGCAAGCCGACCCTACTAGCGGGAGCAAACTTC.

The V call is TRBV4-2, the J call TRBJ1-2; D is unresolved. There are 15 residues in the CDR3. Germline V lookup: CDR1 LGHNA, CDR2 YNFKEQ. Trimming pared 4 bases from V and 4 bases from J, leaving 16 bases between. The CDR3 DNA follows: TGTGCCAGCAGCCGCGCCCCCTTGGGGAGCTATGGCTACACCTTC. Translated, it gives CASSRAPLGSYGYTF.

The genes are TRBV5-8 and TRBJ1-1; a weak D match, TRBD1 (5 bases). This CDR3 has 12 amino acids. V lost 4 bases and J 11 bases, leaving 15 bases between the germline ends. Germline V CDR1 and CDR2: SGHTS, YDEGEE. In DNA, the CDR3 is TGTGCCAGCAGCGGGGGGGAGCGGCGGGCTTTCTTT. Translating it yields CASSGGERRAFF.

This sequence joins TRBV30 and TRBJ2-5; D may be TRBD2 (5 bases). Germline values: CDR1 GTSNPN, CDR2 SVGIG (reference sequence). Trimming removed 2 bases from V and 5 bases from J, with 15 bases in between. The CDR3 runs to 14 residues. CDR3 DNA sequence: TGTGCCTGGAGTTTAGCGCGTTCCCTGGAGACCCAGTACTTC. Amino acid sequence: CAWSLARSLETQYF.

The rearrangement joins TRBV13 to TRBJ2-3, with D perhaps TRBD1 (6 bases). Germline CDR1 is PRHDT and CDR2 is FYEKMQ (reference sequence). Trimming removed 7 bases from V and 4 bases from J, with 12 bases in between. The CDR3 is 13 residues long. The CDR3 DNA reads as TGTGCCAGCAAAAAACAGGGCGCAGATACGCAGTATTTT. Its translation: CASKKQGADTQYF.

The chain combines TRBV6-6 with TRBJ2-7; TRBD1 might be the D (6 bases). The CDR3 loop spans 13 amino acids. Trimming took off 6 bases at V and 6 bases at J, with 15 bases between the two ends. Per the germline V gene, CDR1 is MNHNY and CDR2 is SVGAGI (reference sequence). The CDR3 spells CASSPTGNAEQYF. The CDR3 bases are TGTGCCAGCAGCCCTACAGGGAACGCCGAGCAGTACTTC.

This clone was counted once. CDR3 nucleotides: TGCGCCAGCAGCTTGTCGGGCCAGGGCTTGGCTGAAGCTTTCTTT. As protein: CASSLSGQGLAEAFF. The rearrangement joins TRBV5-1 to TRBJ1-1, with TRBD1 as a possible D gene (5 bases). The length of the CDR3 is 15 residues. The V and J ends lost 1 base and 6 bases respectively, with 16 bases between them. Germline assignment: CDR1 SGHRS and CDR2 YFSETQ.

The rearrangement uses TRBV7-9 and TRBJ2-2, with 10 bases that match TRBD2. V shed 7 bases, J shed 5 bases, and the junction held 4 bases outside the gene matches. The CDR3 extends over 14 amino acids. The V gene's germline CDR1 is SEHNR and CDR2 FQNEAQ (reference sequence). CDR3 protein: CASNSAGGTGELFF. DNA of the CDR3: TGTGCCAGCAACTCAGCGGGGGGGACCGGGGAGCTGTTTTTT.

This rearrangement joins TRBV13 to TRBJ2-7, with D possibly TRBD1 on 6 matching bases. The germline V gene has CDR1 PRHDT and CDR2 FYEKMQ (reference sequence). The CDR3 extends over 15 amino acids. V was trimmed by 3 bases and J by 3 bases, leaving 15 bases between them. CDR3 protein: CASSLGRQAYYEQYF. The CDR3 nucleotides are TGTGCCAGCAGCTTGGGACGACAGGCTTACTACGAGCAGTACTTC.

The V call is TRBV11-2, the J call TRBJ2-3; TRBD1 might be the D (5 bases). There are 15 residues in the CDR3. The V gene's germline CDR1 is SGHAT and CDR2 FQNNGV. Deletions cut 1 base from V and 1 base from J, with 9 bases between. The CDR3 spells CASSLGGPGTDTQYF. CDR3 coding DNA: TGTGCCAGCAGCTTAGGGGGCCCGGGCACAGATACGCAGTATTTT.